This is a list of T cell receptor beta chains from one sample in a study of metastatic and nonmetastatic thyroid tumors. TCRdb reanalyzed the PCR reads via MiXCR. The repertoire holds some 34,000 clones, with about 15% as singletons. The sequencing sample was made of blood. These TCRs come from a female donor with papillary thyroid cancer or a benign thyroid nodule (not recorded which). Some clones in this sample may be carry-over from other donors' samples. CDR3s include the opening cysteine and the closing phenylalanine or tryptophan.

v_call	j_call	cdr3_aa
TRBV27	TRBJ2-7	CASSRDKVEGYEQYF
TRBV18	TRBJ2-1	CASSKGRGWSNEQFF
TRBV12-3/TRBV12-4	TRBJ2-7	CASSFVSYEQYF
TRBV30	TRBJ1-2	CAWSPGLRGYGYTF
TRBV6-1	TRBJ1-5	CASNKGSINQPQHF
TRBV7-8	TRBJ1-2	CASSFRGPLDDYTF
TRBV7-3	TRBJ2-7	CASSFDRGSEQYF
TRBV19	TRBJ1-3	CASSNREFSGNTIYF
TRBV6-1	TRBJ1-5	CASSEEWARGNQPQHF
TRBV6-2/TRBV6-3	TRBJ2-1	CASRIDSYNEQFF
TRBV27	TRBJ2-7	CASRPRSNSYEQYF